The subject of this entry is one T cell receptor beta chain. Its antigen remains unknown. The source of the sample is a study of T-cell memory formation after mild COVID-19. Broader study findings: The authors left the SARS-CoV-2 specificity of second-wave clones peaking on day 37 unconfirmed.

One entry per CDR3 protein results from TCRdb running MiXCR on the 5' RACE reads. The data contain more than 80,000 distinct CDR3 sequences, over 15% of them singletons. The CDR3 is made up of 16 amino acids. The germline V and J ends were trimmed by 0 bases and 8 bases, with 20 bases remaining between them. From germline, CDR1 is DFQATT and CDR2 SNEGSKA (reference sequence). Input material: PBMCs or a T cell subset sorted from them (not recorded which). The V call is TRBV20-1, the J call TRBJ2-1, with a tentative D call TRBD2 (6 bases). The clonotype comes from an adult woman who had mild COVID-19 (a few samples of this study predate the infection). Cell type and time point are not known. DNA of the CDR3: TGCAGTGCTAGAGATCCGGTAGCGGTTGCCCCCGATGAGCAGTTCTTC. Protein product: CSARDPVAVAPDEQFF.